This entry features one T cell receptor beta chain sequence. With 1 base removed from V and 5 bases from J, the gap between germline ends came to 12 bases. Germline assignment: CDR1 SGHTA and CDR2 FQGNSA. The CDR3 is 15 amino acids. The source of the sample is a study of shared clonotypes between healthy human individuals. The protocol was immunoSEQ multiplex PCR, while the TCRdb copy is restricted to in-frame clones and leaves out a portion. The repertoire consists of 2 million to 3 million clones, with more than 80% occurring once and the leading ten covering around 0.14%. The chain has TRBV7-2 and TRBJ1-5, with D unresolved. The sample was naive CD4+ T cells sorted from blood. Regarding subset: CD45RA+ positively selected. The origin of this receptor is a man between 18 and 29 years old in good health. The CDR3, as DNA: TGTGCCAGCAGCTTAGAAGCGGCTCGGGATCAGCCCCAGCATTTT. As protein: CASSLEAARDQPQHF.